These 29 T cell receptor beta chains were sequenced from one sample in a study of blood T cell repertoires in COVID-19. The repertoire was sequenced with immunoSEQ multiplex PCR; TCRdb's copy has only in-frame clones and lacks some. This table has about 130,000 clones, around 83% appearing once. Sequences were obtained from PBMCs or T cells enriched from blood (not recorded which). The source is a man in his thirties or forties who had recovered from COVID-19.

The CDR3 DNA is TGTGCCAGCAGCTTTAGCCAGGGGGGCACAGATACGCAGTATTTT. Translating it yields CASSFSQGGTDTQYF. The chain recombines TRBV13 with TRBJ2-3; 7 bases are a match to TRBD1. The CDR3 has 15 residues. V lost 3 bases to trimming and J lost 1 base; unmatched junction nucleotides: 4. Germline V gene data show CDR1 as PRHDT and CDR2 as FYEKMQ (reference sequence). Supplemented by reference TRBV13 and TRBJ2-3, the full variable domain reads AAGVIQSPRHLIKEKRETATLKCYPIPRHDTVYWYQQGPGQDPQFLISFYEKMQSDKGSIPDRFSAQQFSDYHSELNMSSLELGDSALYFCASSFSQGGTDTQYFGPGTRLTVL.

The chain couples TRBV9 to TRBJ1-2, with 9 bases fitting TRBD1. The CDR3 spans 14 residues. The ends lost 4 bases at V and 2 bases at J; junction bases unmatched: 3. CDR1 is SGDLS, CDR2 YYNGEE, per germline. CDR3 loop: CASSPGQGNYGYTF. The CDR3 region has the DNA TGTGCCAGCAGCCCTGGACAGGGGAACTATGGCTACACCTTC.

This chain links TRBV7-2 with TRBJ2-1; 7 bases fit TRBD2. CDR3 length equals 16 residues. CDR1 is SGHTA, CDR2 FQGNSA, per germline. The junction had 6 bases not matched to a gene; V was cut back by 3 bases and J by 1 base. The CDR3 is CASSFEGGPSYNEQFF. The CDR3 region has the DNA TGTGCCAGCAGCTTCGAGGGAGGGCCTTCCTACAATGAGCAGTTCTTC. The variable domain in full, completed from reference TRBV7-2 and TRBJ2-1, reads GAGVSQSPSNKVTEKGKDVELRCDPISGHTALYWYRQSLGQGLEFLIYFQGNSAPDKSGLPSDRFSAERTGGSVSTLTIQRTQQEDSAVYLCASSFEGGPSYNEQFFGPGTRLTVL.

This clone is medium-sized by share. The chain has TRBV19 and TRBJ2-7; D possibly corresponds to TRBD2 (7 bases). Per germline, CDR1 LNHDA and CDR2 SQIVND (reference sequence). Trimming cost V 2 bases and J 3 bases, with 11 bases left between them. CDR3 size: 14 residues. Here the CDR3 DNA reads TGTGCCAGTAGTATAACGGGGGGCATCTACGAGCAGTACTTC. Protein product: CASSITGGIYEQYF.

This sequence joins TRBV5-1 and TRBJ2-7, with D maybe TRBD1 (6 bases). Per germline, CDR1 SGHRS and CDR2 YFSETQ. Trimming left V 0 bases short and J 3 bases short, with 10 bases between. This CDR3 contains 14 residues. The CDR3 DNA reads TGCGCCAGCAGCTTGGATTTCAGGGGCTACGAGCAGTACTTC. Its translation is CASSLDFRGYEQYF.

This clone occurred once. The chain is built from TRBV5-1 and TRBJ1-5; 7 bases align to TRBD1. CDR1 is SGHRS and CDR2 is YFSETQ in the germline V gene. The V and J ends lost 0 bases and 8 bases, in that order; junction bases with no gene match: 5. The CDR3 is made up of 14 amino acids. The CDR3 here is CASSLGQGNEPQHF. The CDR3 DNA follows: TGCGCCAGCAGCTTGGGACAGGGTAATGAGCCCCAGCATTTT.

The chain links TRBV2 to TRBJ2-1, with 7 bases lining up with TRBD2. With 6 bases clipped from V and 0 bases from J, the junction kept 5 bases outside the gene matches. CDR1 and CDR2 (germline): SNHLY, FYNNEI. The CDR3 runs 15 residues. CDR3 loop: CASRLAFSSYNEQFF. The CDR3 nucleotides are TGTGCCAGCAGACTAGCGTTCAGCTCCTACAATGAGCAGTTCTTC. Together with reference TRBV2 and TRBJ2-1, the CDR3 gives the full variable domain: EPEVTQTPSHQVTQMGQEVILRCVPISNHLYFYWYRQILGQKVEFLVSFYNNEISEKSEIFDDQFSVERPDGSNFTLKIRSTKLEDSAMYFCASRLAFSSYNEQFFGPGTRLTVL.

The CDR3 is CATSPYGDSSGNTIYF. The CDR3 DNA sequence: TGTGCCACCAGCCCATACGGGGACAGCTCTGGAAACACCATATATTTT. The genes are TRBV15 and TRBJ1-3; 7 nucleotides line up with TRBD1. This CDR3 has 16 amino acids. CDR1 LNHNV and CDR2 YYDKDF come from the germline V gene (reference sequence). With 5 bases clipped from V and 0 bases from J, the junction kept 7 bases outside the gene matches.

This chain uses TRBV19 with TRBJ1-4, with 8 bases aligning to TRBD1. J lost 3 bases, V lost 2 bases, and 2 bases had no gene match. The CDR3 length is 15 residues. The germline V gene encodes CDR1 LNHDA and CDR2 SQIVND (reference sequence). As DNA, the CDR3 is TGTGCCAGTAGTATACGGGACAGGTCTAATGAAAAACTGTTTTTT. Translation: CASSIRDRSNEKLFF.

V gene TRBV12-3 or TRBV12-4 combines with J gene TRBJ1-1; D is unresolved. Trimming removed 1 base from V and 5 bases from J, with 8 bases in between. The CDR3 consists of 13 residues. In DNA, the CDR3 is TGTGCCAGCAGTTTAGAGGAGGGAACTGAAGCTTTCTTT. It yields the protein CASSLEEGTEAFF.

The chain employs TRBV30 and TRBJ1-3; D may be TRBD1 (5 bases). The CDR3 consists of 16 residues. The ends were cut back, 2 bases at V and 0 bases at J, with 14 bases in the middle. Germline lookup yields CDR1 GTSNPN and CDR2 SVGIG (reference sequence). This CDR3 is CAWSSRGAISGNTIYF. CDR3 nucleotide sequence: TGTGCCTGGAGTTCCCGTGGGGCAATCTCTGGAAACACCATATATTTT.

The V gene is TRBV7-3, the J gene TRBJ1-4, with D hard to call. Germline CDR1 and CDR2: SGHTA and FQGTGA. This CDR3 is built from 15 residues. V lost 5 bases, J lost 5 bases, and 15 bases lay in between. In nucleotides, the CDR3 is TGTGCCAGCAGCCCCCCGAGCGGGCAAAATGAAAAACTGTTTTTT. As protein: CASSPPSGQNEKLFF. Full variable domain (outside the CDR3, taken from reference TRBV7-3 and TRBJ1-4): GAGVSQTPSNKVTEKGKYVELRCDPISGHTALYWYRQSLGQGPEFLIYFQGTGAADDSGLPNDRFFAVRPEGSVSTLKIQRTERGDSAVYLCASSPPSGQNEKLFFGSGTQLSVL.

The CDR3 region has the DNA TGTGCCAGCAGTGAACCCCCTAGCGGGGGAAAGACCCAGTACTTC. Translated, it gives CASSEPPSGGKTQYF. The V call is TRBV2, the J call TRBJ2-5; 10 nucleotides agree with TRBD2. The CDR3 spans 15 residues. CDR1 is SNHLY, CDR2 FYNNEI, per germline. After removal of 2 bases from V and 6 bases from J, the junction contained 6 bases not matched to a gene.

The chain carries TRBV19 and TRBJ2-7; 10 nucleotides align to TRBD2. The ends lost 6 bases at V and 4 bases at J; junction bases unmatched: 3. The CDR3 is 13 residues long. CDR1 is LNHDA, CDR2 SQIVND, per germline (reference sequence). The CDR3 sequence: CASSKREGYEQYF. CDR3 nucleotide sequence: TGTGCCAGTAGCAAGCGGGAGGGGTACGAGCAGTACTTC.

The chain recombines TRBV5-1 with TRBJ2-5; 7 bases are shared with TRBD1. Germline lookup yields CDR1 SGHRS and CDR2 YFSETQ. The CDR3 runs to 14 residues. J lost 5 bases, V lost 0 bases, and 4 bases had no gene match. The CDR3 here is CASSLVGGRETQYF. CDR3 sequence (DNA): TGCGCCAGCAGCTTGGTAGGGGGCCGGGAGACCCAGTACTTC.

V usage is TRBV9 and J usage is TRBJ2-7; 8 bases fit TRBD2. V dropped 4 bases and J dropped 3; count of bases not matched to a gene: 9. The CDR3 contains 15 residues. Per the germline V gene, CDR1 is SGDLS and CDR2 is YYNGEE. The DNA for the CDR3 is TGTGCCAGCAGCCAGGGGAGCGGGAGCGGCTACGAGCAGTACTTC. Amino acids: CASSQGSGSGYEQYF. Together with reference TRBV9 and TRBJ2-7, the CDR3 gives the full variable domain: DSGVTQTPKHLITATGQRVTLRCSPRSGDLSVYWYQQSLDQGLQFLIQYYNGEERAKGNILERFSAQQFPDLHSELNLSSLELGDSALYFCASSQGSGSGYEQYFGPGTRLTVT.

The chain carries TRBV4-2 and TRBJ2-1, with 10 positions matching TRBD2. Trimming cost V 4 bases and J 9 bases; bases outside gene matches: 6. Germline CDR1 is LGHNA and CDR2 is YNFKEQ. The CDR3 sequence is 14 residues long. This chain's CDR3 is CASSPGLAAAEQFF. The CDR3 coding sequence is TGTGCCAGCAGCCCCGGACTAGCGGCCGCTGAGCAGTTCTTC.

The chain couples TRBV14 to TRBJ2-7; a possible D gene is TRBD1 (5 bases). Trimming took 0 bases from V and 3 from J, leaving 18 bases between them. CDR1 and CDR2 from the germline V gene are SGHDN and FVKESK. The CDR3 runs 17 residues. CDR3 amino acids: CASSQEDSDGYYYEQYF. DNA of the CDR3: TGTGCCAGCAGCCAAGAAGACAGCGATGGCTACTACTACGAGCAGTACTTC.

The CDR3 coding sequence is TGTGCCAGCAGTGAAGCCGGACGGGGAAAAGGTCGCTATGGCTACACCTTC. Protein sequence: CASSEAGRGKGRYGYTF. The chain joins TRBV6-1 to TRBJ1-2; D remains ambiguous. V shed 0 bases and J shed 4 bases, with 18 bases lying between them. Per the germline V gene, CDR1 is MNHNS and CDR2 is SASEGT. CDR3 size: 17 residues.

This clone was recorded once. The gene calls are TRBV6-1 and TRBJ2-6; D is unclear. Germline CDR1 is MNHNS and CDR2 is SASEGT. The V end lost 4 bases, the J end lost 0 bases, and 10 bases lay between the germline ends. The CDR3 contains 16 residues. In DNA, the CDR3 is TGTGCCAGCAGTGGACCCGACTTCTCTGGGGCCAACGTCCTGACTTTC. Translating gives CASSGPDFSGANVLTF.

The V gene is TRBV2, the J gene TRBJ2-4; 14 bases match TRBD2. Losses at the gene ends were 1 base for V and 0 bases for J; bases not matched to a gene: 5. The CDR3 contains 19 residues. Germline V gene lookup returns CDR1 SNHLY and CDR2 FYNNEI. The CDR3 DNA follows: TGTGCCAGCAGTGAAGGACTAGCGGGGGGGCCCTTAGCCAAAAACATTCAGTACTTC. Translation gives CASSEGLAGGPLAKNIQYF.

The table lists this clone with a few counts. The DNA for the CDR3 is TGTGCCAGCAGTGACCGGACAGGGACCCACGAGCAGTACTTC. Translation gives CASSDRTGTHEQYF. J is TRBJ2-7 and V is TRBV2, with 8 bases fitting TRBD1. The J segment lost 5 bases and the V segment lost 3 bases, leaving 6 bases of the junction unmatched. Germline assignment: CDR1 SNHLY and CDR2 FYNNEI. The CDR3 covers 14 residues.

The chain links TRBV5-1 to TRBJ2-7, with 9 bases that match TRBD2. The germline V gene encodes CDR1 SGHRS and CDR2 YFSETQ. The CDR3 spans 14 residues. V lost 8 bases and J lost 2; bases outside the gene matches: 8. DNA of the CDR3: TGCGCCAGTGGACGGACTAGCGACACCTACGAGCAGTACTTC. It encodes CASGRTSDTYEQYF. The variable domain in full, completed from reference TRBV5-1 and TRBJ2-7, reads KAGVTQTPRYLIKTRGQQVTLSCSPISGHRSVSWYQQTPGQGLQFLFEYFSETQRNKGNFPGRFSGRQFSNSRSEMNVSTLELGDSALYLCASGRTSDTYEQYFGPGTRLTVT.

CDR3 sequence: CASSFALAGVGDTQYF. CDR3 bases: TGTGCCAGCAGCTTCGCACTAGCGGGAGTCGGAGATACGCAGTATTTT. The chain recombines TRBV7-9 with TRBJ2-3; 11 bases are a match to TRBD2. The germline gives CDR1 SEHNR, CDR2 FQNEAQ (reference sequence). The V and J ends lost 3 bases and 5 bases, in that order; junction bases with no gene match: 7. This CDR3 contains 16 residues.

This clone has more than one count but fewer than ten. The chain uses TRBV19 and TRBJ1-1; no clear D gene. Trimming shortened V by 1 base and J by 5 bases, and 23 bases separated the two germline ends. CDR1 is LNHDA, CDR2 SQIVND, per germline (reference sequence). CDR3 length: 18 residues. This chain's CDR3 is CASSIGATTGVYTTEAFF. In nucleotides, the CDR3 is TGTGCCAGTAGTATAGGGGCCACAACCGGGGTATATACTACTGAAGCTTTCTTT.

This CDR3 reads CASSLAPGVGYEQYF. The CDR3 bases are TGCGCCAGCAGCTTGGCACCGGGAGTTGGGTACGAGCAGTACTTC. The V and J genes are TRBV5-1 and TRBJ2-7; TRBD2 is a possible D gene (6 bases). V was pared by 0 bases and J by 4 bases, with 14 bases between. Looked up from germline, CDR1 is SGHRS and CDR2 is YFSETQ. The CDR3 has 15 amino acids.

This sequence joins TRBV9 and TRBJ2-5; D gene uncertain. Per the germline V gene, CDR1 is SGDLS and CDR2 is YYNGEE. V was pared by 4 bases and J by 0 bases, with 7 bases between. This CDR3 contains 13 residues. The CDR3 reads CASSPPYQETQYF. CDR3 bases: TGTGCCAGCAGCCCCCCGTACCAAGAGACCCAGTACTTC.

V and J are TRBV15 and TRBJ2-1; D gene ambiguous. The CDR3 is 14 amino acids. The germline V gene has CDR1 LNHNV and CDR2 YYDKDF (reference sequence). V shed 8 bases and J shed 0 bases, with 11 bases lying between them. CDR3 in DNA: TGTGCCACCGAGGCAGCGCGCTCCTACAATGAGCAGTTCTTC. This encodes CATEAARSYNEQFF.

The chain is built from TRBV10-1 and TRBJ2-1, with D perhaps matching TRBD2 (5 bases). Germline CDR1 is WNHNN and CDR2 is SYGVQD (reference sequence). Trimming removed 3 bases at V and 7 bases at J, with 13 bases between. The CDR3 length is 14 residues. CDR3 residues: CASSEAARRNEQFF. CDR3 nucleotides: TGCGCCAGCAGTGAAGCGGCGCGTAGGAATGAGCAGTTCTTC.